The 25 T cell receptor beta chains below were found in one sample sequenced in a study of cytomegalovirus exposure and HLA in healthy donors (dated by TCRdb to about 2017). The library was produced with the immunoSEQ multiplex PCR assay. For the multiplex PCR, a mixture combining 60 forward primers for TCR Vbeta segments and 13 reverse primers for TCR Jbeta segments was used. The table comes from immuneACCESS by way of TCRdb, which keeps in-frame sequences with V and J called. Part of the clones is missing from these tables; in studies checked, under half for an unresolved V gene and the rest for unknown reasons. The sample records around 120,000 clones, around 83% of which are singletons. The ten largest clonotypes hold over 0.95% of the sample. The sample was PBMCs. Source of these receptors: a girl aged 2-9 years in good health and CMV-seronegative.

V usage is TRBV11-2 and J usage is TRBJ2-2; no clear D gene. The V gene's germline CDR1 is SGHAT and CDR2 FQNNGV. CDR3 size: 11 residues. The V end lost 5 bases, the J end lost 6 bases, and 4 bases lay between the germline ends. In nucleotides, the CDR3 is TGTGCCAGCAGCCTCCCCGGGGAGCTGTTTTTT. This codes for CASSLPGELFF.

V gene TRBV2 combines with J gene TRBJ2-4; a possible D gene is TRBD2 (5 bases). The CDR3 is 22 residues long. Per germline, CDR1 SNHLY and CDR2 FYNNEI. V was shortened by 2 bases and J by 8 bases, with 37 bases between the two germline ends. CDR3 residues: CASSEPARVTFWTARFSDIQYF. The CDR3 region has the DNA TGTGCCAGCAGTGAACCTGCTAGGGTGACCTTTTGGACTGCGCGTTTTAGCGACATTCAGTACTTC.

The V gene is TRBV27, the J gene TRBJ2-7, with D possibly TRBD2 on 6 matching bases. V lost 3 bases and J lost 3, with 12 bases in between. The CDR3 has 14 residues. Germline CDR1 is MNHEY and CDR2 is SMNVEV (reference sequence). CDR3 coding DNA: TGTGCCAGCAGTTTTCTCGGGGGATTCTACGAGCAGTACTTC. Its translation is CASSFLGGFYEQYF.

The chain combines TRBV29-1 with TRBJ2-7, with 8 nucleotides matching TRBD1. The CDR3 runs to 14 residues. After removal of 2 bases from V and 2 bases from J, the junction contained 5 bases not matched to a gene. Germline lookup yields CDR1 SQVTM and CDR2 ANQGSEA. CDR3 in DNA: TGCAGCGTTGAACGGCAGGGGGCAACCTACGAGCAGTACTTC. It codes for CSVERQGATYEQYF.

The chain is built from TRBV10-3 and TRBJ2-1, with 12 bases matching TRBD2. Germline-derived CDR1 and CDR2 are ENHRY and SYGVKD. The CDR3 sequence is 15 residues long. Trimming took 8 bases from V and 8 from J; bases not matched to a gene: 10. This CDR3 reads CAIGASGRAGDEQFF. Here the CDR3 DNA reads TGTGCCATCGGGGCTAGCGGGAGGGCCGGGGATGAGCAGTTCTTC.

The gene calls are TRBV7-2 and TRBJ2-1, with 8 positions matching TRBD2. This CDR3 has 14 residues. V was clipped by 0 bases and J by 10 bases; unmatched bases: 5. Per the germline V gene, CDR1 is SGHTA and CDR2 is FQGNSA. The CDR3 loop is CASSLAALAGEQFF. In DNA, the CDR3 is TGTGCCAGCAGCTTAGCCGCCTTAGCGGGAGAGCAGTTCTTC.

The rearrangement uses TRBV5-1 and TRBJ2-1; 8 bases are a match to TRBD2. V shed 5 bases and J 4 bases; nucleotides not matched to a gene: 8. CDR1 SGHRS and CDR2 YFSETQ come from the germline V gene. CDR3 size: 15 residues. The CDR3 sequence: CASRGSSGAYNEQFF. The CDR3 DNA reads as TGCGCCAGCAGGGGGAGTAGCGGGGCATACAATGAGCAGTTCTTC.

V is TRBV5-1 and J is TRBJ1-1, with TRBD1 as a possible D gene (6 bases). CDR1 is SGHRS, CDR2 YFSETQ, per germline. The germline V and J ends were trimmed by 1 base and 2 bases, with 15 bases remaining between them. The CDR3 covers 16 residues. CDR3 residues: CASSLRDTRPNTEAFF. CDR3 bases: TGCGCCAGCAGCTTGAGGGACACCCGGCCCAACACTGAAGCTTTCTTT.

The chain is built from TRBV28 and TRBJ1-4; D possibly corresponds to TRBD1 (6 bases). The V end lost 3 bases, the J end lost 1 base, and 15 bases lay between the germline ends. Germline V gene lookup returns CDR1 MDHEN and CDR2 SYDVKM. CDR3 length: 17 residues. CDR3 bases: TGTGCCAGCAGTTTCTTCCGGGGGGCGGAAACTAATGAAAAACTGTTTTTT. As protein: CASSFFRGAETNEKLFF.

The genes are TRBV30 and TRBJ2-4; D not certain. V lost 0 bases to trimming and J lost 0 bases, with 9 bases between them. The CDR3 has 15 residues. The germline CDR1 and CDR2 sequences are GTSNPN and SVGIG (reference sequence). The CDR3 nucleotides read TGTGCCTGGAGTGTACTTGGTGGAGCCAAAAACATTCAGTACTTC. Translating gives CAWSVLGGAKNIQYF.

CDR3 sequence reads: CASSLVDRGSEAFF. The DNA of the CDR3 is TGCGCCAGCAGCTTGGTGGACAGGGGCTCTGAAGCTTTCTTT. V is TRBV5-1 and J is TRBJ1-1; TRBD1 agrees at 9 bases. The CDR3 sequence is 14 residues long. Germline-derived CDR1 and CDR2 are SGHRS and YFSETQ. V was pared by 0 bases and J by 6 bases, with 3 bases of the junction left unmatched.

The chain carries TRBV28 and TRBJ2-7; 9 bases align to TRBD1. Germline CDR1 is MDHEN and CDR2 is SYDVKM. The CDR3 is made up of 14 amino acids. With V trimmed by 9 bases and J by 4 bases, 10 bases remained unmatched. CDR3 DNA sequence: TGTGCCAGTACTCTTGGACAGGGGAGGTACGAGCAGTACTTC. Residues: CASTLGQGRYEQYF. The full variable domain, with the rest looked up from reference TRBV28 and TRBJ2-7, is DVKVTQSSRYLVKRTGEKVFLECVQDMDHENMFWYRQDPGLGLRLIYFSYDVKMKEKGDIPEGYSVSREKKERFSLILESASTNQTSMYLCASTLGQGRYEQYFGPGTRLTVT.

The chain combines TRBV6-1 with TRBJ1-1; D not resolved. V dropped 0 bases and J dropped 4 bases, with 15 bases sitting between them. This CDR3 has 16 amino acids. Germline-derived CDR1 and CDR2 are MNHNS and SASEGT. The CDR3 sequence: CASSEALAGLVTEAFF. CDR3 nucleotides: TGTGCCAGCAGTGAAGCGCTGGCAGGATTGGTCACTGAAGCTTTCTTT.

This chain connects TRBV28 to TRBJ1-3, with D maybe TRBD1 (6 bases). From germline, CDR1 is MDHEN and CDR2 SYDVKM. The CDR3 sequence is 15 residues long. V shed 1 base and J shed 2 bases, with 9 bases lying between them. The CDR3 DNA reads TGTGCCAGCAGTTTATTTTCAGGGGCTGGAAACACCATATATTTT. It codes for CASSLFSGAGNTIYF.

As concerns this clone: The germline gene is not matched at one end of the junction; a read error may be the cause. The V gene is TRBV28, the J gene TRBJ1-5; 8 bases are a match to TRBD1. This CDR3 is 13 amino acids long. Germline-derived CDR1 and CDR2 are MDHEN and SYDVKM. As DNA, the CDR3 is TGTGCCAGCAGTTCCTACCGACAGGGGCCCCGGCATTTT. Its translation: CASSSYRQGPRHF. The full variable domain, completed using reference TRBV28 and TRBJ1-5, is DVKVTQSSRYLVKRTGEKVFLECVQDMDHENMFWYRQDPGLGLRLIYFSYDVKMKEKGDIPEGYSVSREKKERFSLILESASTNQTSMYLCASSSYRQGPRHFGDGTRLSIL.

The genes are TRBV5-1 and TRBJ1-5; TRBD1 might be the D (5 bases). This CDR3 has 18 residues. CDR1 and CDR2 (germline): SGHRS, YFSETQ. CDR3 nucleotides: TGCGCAAGCGGGTCCCCATTACACACCGGGACTTGCAGTCAGCCCCAGCATTTT. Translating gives CASGSPLHTGTCSQPQHF.

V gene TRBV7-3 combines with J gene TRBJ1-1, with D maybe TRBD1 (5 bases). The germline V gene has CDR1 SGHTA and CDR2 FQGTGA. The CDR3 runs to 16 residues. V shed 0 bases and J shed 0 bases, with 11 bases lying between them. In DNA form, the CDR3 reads TGTGCCAGCAGCTTAACGGGGCAGTCCATGAACACTGAAGCTTTCTTT. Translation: CASSLTGQSMNTEAFF.

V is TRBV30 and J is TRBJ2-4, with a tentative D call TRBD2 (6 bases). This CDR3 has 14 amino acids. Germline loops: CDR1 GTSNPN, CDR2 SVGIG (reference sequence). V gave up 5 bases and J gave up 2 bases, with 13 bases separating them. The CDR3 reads CAWETGESKNIQYF. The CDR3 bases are TGTGCCTGGGAGACGGGAGAATCCAAAAACATTCAGTACTTC. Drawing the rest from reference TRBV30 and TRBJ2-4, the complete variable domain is SQTIHQWPATLVQPVGSPLSLECTVEGTSNPNLYWYRQAAGRGLQLLFYSVGIGQISSEVPQNLSASRPQDRQFILSSKKLLLSDSGFYLCAWETGESKNIQYFGAGTRLSVL.

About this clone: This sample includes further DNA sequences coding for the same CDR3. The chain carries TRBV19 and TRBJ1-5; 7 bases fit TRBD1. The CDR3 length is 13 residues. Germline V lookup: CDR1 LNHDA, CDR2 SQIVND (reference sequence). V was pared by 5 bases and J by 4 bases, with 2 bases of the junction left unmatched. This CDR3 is CASSEQGNQPQHF. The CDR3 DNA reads TGTGCCAGTAGTGAACAGGGGAATCAGCCCCAGCATTTT.

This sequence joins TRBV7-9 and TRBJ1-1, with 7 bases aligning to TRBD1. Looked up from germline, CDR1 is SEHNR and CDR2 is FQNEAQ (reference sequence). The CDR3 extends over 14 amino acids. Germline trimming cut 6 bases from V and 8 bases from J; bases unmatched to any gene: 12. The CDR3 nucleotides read TGTGCCAGCAGATCGACAGGGAGAGTCCCAGAAGCTTTCTTT. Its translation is CASRSTGRVPEAFF.

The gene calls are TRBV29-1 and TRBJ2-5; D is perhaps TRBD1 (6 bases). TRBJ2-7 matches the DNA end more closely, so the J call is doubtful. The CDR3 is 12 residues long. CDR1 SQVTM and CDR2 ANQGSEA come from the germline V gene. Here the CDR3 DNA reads TGCAGCGTTGCACAGGGAGATTACGAGCAGTACTTC. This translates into CSVAQGDYEQYF.

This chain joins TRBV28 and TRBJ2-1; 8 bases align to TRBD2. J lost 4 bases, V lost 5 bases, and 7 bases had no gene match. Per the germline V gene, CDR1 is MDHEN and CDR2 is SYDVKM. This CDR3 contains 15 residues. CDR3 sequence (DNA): TGTGCCAGCAGTCCAGGCCTAGCGGGTTACAATGAGCAGTTCTTC. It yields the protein CASSPGLAGYNEQFF.

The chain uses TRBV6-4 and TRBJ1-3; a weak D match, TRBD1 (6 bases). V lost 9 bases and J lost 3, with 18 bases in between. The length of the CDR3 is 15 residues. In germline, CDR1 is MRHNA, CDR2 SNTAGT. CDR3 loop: CARRDTPAGGNTIYF. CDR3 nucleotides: TGTGCCAGAAGGGACACCCCGGCGGGTGGAAACACCATATATTTT.

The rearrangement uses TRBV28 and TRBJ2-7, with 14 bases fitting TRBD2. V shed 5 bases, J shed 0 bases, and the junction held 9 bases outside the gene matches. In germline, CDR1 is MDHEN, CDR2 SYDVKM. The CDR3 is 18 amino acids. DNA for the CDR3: TGTGCCAGCAGTACCGGGGGACTAGCGGGAGTGAGCTCCTACGAGCAGTACTTC. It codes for CASSTGGLAGVSSYEQYF.

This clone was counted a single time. The CDR3 nucleotides read TGTGCCAGCAACCCCCCCAGCAATGAGCAGTTCTTC. Its protein product is CASNPPSNEQFF. The chain links TRBV2 to TRBJ2-1, with D hard to call. The V gene lost 7 bases and the J gene lost 6 bases, with 10 bases spanning the gap. CDR3 length equals 12 residues. The germline V gene encodes CDR1 SNHLY and CDR2 FYNNEI.